These 3 T cell receptor beta chains came from one sample sequenced in a study of T-cell reconstitution after alpha-beta-depleted transplantation in children. Unique molecular identifiers featured in how the TCRbeta library was prepared. TCRdb reprocessed the PCR reads via MiXCR and lists one record per CDR3 protein. The sample includes under 250,000 distinct CDR3 sequences, approximately 17% of them seen just once. The specimen comprised PBMCs, mostly from graft donor cells, sampled 360 days after TCRalphabeta/CD19-depleted stem cell transplant. The receptors shown here come from a male patient aged 2 to 10 who had a stem cell transplant for acute lymphoblastic leukemia, so the T cells may come from the graft donor.

The chain recombines TRBV6-2 or TRBV6-3 with TRBJ2-5; perhaps TRBD2 as D (5 bases). This CDR3 spans 14 amino acids. Trimming took 5 bases from V and 5 from J, leaving 15 bases between them. Germline CDR1 MNHEY, CDR2 SVGEGT. CDR3 bases: TGTGCCAGCAGTCTAATCGGCCGAGGGGAGACCCAGTACTTC. It yields the protein CASSLIGRGETQYF.

This chain joins TRBV12-3 or TRBV12-4 and TRBJ2-7; weak D call: TRBD1 (6 bases). V was pared by 4 bases and J by 7 bases, with 17 bases between. The CDR3 runs 14 residues. The CDR3 nucleotides read TGTGCCAGCAGTTGGACAGCAACCGTTGGGGAGCAGTACTTC. It translates to CASSWTATVGEQYF.

The table lists this clonotype with a few counts. The V and J genes are TRBV15 and TRBJ2-7; a possible D gene is TRBD1 (5 bases). V was pared by 0 bases and J by 2 bases, with 8 bases between. The V gene's germline CDR1 is LNHNV and CDR2 YYDKDF (reference sequence). This CDR3 region has 14 residues. CDR3 coding DNA: TGTGCCACCAGCAGAGATCAGGGCCCCTACGAGCAGTACTTC. Translating gives CATSRDQGPYEQYF.